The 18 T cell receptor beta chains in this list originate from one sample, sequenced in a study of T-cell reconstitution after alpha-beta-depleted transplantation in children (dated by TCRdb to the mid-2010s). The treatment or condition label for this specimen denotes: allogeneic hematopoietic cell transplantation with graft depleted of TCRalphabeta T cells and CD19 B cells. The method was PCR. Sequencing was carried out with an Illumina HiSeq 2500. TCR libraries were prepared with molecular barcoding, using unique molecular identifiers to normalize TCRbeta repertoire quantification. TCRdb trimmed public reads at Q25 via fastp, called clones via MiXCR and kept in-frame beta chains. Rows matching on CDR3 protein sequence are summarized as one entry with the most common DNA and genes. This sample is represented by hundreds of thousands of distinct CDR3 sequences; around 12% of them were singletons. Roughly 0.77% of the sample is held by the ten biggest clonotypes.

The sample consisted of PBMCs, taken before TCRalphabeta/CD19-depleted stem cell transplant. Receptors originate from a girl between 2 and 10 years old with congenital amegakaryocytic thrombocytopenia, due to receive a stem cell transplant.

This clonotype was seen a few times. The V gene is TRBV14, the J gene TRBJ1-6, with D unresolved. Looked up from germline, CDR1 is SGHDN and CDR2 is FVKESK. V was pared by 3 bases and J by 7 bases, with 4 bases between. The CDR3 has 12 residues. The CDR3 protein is CASSQVNSPLHF. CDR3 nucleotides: TGTGCCAGCAGCCAGGTCAATTCACCCCTCCACTTT.

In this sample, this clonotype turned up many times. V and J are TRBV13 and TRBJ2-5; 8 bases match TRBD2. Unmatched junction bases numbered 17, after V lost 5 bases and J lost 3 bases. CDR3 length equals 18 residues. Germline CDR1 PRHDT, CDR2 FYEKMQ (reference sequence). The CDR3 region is CASSLLPGTSDLEETQYF. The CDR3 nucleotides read TGTGCCAGCAGCCTTCTTCCCGGGACTAGTGATCTGGAAGAGACCCAGTACTTC.

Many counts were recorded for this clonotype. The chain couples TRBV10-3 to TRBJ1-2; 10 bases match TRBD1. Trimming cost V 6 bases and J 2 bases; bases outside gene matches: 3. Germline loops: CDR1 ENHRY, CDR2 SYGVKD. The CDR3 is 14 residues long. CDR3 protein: CAIRDRGGNYGYTF. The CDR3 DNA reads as TGTGCCATCAGGGACAGGGGGGGAAACTATGGCTACACCTTC.

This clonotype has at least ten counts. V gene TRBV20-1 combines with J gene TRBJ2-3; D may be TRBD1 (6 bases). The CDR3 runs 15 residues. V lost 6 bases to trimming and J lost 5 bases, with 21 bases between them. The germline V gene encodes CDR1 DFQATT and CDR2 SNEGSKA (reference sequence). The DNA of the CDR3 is TGCAGTGCCGTAGGGGTCAGGGGTCCCCAAGATACGCAGTATTTT. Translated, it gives CSAVGVRGPQDTQYF.

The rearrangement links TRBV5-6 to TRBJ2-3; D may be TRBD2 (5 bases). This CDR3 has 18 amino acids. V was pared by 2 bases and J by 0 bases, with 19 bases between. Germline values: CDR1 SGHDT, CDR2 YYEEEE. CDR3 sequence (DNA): TGTGCCAGCAGCTTAACTAGTGAAGGCTCCCAAAGCACAGATACGCAGTATTTT. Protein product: CASSLTSEGSQSTDTQYF.

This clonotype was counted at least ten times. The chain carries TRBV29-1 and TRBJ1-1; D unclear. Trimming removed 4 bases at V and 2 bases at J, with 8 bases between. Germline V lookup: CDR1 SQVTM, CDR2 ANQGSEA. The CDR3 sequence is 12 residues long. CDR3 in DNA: TGCAGCGTTGGTCGCGGAAACACTGAAGCTTTCTTT. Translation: CSVGRGNTEAFF.

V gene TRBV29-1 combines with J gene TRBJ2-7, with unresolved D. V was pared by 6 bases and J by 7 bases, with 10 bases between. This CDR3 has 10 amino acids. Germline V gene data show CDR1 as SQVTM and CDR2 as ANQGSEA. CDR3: CSVVEREQYF. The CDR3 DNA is TGCAGCGTGGTAGAGAGAGAGCAGTACTTC.

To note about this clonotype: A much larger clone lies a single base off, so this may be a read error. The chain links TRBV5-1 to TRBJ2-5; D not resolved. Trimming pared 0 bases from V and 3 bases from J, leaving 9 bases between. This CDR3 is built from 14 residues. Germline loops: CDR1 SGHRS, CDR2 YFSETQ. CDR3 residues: CASSLVVGKETQYF. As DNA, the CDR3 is TGCGCCAGCAGCTTGGTCGTCGGAAAAGAGACCCAGTACTTC.

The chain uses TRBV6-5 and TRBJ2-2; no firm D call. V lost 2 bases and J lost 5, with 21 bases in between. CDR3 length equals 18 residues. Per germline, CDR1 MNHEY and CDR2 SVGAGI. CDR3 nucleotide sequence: TGTGCCAGCAGTTACGTAATACTGACCCCCTTTGTTACCGGGGAGCTGTTTTTT. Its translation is CASSYVILTPFVTGELFF.

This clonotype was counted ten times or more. The CDR3 nucleotides are TGTGCCAGCAGCTTAGCGACCCAAGAGACCCAGTACTTC. It specifies CASSLATQETQYF. The chain combines TRBV7-6 with TRBJ2-5, with unresolved D. The CDR3 spans 13 residues. V lost 0 bases, J lost 1 base, and 3 bases lay in between. From germline, CDR1 is SGHVS and CDR2 FNYEAQ.

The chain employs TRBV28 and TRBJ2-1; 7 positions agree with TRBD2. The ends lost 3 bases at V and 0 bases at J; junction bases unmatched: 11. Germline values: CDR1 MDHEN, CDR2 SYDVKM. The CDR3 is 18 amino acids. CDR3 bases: TGTGCCAGCAGTTTTTATATTTCCCGGGGGGTCTCCTACAATGAGCAGTTCTTC. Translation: CASSFYISRGVSYNEQFF.

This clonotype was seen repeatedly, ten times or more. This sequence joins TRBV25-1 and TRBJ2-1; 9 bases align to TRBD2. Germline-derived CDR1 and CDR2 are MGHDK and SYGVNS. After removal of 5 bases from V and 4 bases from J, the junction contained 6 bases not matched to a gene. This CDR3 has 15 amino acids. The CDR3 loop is CASSLRTSEYNEQFF. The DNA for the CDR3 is TGTGCCAGCAGTCTCCGGACTAGCGAATACAATGAGCAGTTCTTC.

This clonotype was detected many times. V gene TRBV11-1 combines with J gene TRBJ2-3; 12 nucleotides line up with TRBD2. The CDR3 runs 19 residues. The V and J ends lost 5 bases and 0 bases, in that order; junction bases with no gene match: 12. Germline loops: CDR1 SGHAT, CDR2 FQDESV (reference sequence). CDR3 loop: CASSPKTSGSIRSTDTQYF. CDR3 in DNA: TGTGCCAGCAGCCCCAAGACTAGCGGGAGTATCCGAAGCACAGATACGCAGTATTTT. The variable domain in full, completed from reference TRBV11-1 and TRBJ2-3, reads EAEVAQSPRYKITEKSQAVAFWCDPISGHATLYWYRQILGQGPELLVQFQDESVVDDSQLPKDRFSAERLKGVDSTLKIQPAELGDSAMYLCASSPKTSGSIRSTDTQYFGPGTRLTVL.

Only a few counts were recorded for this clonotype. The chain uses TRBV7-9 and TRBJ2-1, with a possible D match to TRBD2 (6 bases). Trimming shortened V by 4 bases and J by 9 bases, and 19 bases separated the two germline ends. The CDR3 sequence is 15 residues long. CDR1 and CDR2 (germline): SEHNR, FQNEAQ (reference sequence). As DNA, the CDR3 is TGTGCCAGCAGCTCCAGCGGGCTAGCCGGCGGTGAGCAGTTCTTC. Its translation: CASSSSGLAGGEQFF. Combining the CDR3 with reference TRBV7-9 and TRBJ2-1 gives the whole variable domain DTGVSQNPRHKITKRGQNVTFRCDPISEHNRLYWYRQTLGQGPEFLTYFQNEAQLEKSRLLSDRFSAERPKGSFSTLEIQRTEQGDSAMYLCASSSSGLAGGEQFFGPGTRLTVL.

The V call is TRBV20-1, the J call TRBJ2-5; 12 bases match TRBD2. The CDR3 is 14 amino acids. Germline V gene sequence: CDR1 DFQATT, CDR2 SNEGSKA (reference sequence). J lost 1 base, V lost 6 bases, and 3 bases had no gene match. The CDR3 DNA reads TGCAGTGCCGAGGGACTAGCGGGCCAAGAGACCCAGTACTTC. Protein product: CSAEGLAGQETQYF.

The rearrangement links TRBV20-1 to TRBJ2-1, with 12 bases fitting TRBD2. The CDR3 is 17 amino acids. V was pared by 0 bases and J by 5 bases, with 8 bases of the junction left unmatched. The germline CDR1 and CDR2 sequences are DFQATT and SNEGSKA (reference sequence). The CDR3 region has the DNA TGCAGTGCTAGAGATCCATCTAGCGGGAGGGCTAACAATGAGCAGTTCTTC. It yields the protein CSARDPSSGRANNEQFF.

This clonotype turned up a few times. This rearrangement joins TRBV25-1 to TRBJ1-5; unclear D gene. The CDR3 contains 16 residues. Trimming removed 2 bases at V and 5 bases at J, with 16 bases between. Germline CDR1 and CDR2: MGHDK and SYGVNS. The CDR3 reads CASSESSGGPDQPQHF. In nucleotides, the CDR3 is TGTGCCAGCAGTGAAAGTTCTGGAGGGCCCGATCAGCCCCAGCATTTT.

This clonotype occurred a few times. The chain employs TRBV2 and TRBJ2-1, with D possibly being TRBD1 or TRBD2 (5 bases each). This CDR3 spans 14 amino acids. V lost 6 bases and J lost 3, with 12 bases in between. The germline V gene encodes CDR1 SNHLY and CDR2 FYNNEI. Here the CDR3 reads CASSGTRNYNEQFF. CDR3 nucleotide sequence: TGTGCCAGCAGCGGGACGAGAAACTACAATGAGCAGTTCTTC. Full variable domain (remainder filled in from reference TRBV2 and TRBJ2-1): EPEVTQTPSHQVTQMGQEVILRCVPISNHLYFYWYRQILGQKVEFLVSFYNNEISEKSEIFDDQFSVERPDGSNFTLKIRSTKLEDSAMYFCASSGTRNYNEQFFGPGTRLTVL.